This TCR beta chain was observed in a study of post-analysis software for immune sequencing data. Findings and limits, study-wide: Controls' normalized Chao1 diversity significantly exceeded that of multiple sclerosis patients. Samples prepared in the same batch strongly co-clustered by F measure.

This clonotype was counted between two and nine times. Antigen specificity is unknown. Prepared TCR beta cDNA libraries contained unique molecular identifiers. T cells numbering about 0.9 to 11 million gave rise to roughly 550,000 cDNA molecules. TCRdb fed the PCR reads into MiXCR, producing one record per CDR3 protein. Among about 400,000 distinct CDR3 sequences listed, roughly 35% were seen once. The clonotype comes from a girl aged 5-17 years with multiple sclerosis. Source material: blood.

The CDR3 sequence: CASSPTGQVTVIGPLHF. CDR3 sequence (DNA): TGTGCCAGCAGTCCCACTGGACAGGTTACGGTAATTGGTCCCCTCCACTTT. The chain is built from TRBV27 and TRBJ1-6; 7 positions agree with TRBD1. V shed 5 bases and J 13 bases; nucleotides not matched to a gene: 20. CDR3 length: 17 residues. Germline loops: CDR1 MNHEY, CDR2 SMNVEV (reference sequence).